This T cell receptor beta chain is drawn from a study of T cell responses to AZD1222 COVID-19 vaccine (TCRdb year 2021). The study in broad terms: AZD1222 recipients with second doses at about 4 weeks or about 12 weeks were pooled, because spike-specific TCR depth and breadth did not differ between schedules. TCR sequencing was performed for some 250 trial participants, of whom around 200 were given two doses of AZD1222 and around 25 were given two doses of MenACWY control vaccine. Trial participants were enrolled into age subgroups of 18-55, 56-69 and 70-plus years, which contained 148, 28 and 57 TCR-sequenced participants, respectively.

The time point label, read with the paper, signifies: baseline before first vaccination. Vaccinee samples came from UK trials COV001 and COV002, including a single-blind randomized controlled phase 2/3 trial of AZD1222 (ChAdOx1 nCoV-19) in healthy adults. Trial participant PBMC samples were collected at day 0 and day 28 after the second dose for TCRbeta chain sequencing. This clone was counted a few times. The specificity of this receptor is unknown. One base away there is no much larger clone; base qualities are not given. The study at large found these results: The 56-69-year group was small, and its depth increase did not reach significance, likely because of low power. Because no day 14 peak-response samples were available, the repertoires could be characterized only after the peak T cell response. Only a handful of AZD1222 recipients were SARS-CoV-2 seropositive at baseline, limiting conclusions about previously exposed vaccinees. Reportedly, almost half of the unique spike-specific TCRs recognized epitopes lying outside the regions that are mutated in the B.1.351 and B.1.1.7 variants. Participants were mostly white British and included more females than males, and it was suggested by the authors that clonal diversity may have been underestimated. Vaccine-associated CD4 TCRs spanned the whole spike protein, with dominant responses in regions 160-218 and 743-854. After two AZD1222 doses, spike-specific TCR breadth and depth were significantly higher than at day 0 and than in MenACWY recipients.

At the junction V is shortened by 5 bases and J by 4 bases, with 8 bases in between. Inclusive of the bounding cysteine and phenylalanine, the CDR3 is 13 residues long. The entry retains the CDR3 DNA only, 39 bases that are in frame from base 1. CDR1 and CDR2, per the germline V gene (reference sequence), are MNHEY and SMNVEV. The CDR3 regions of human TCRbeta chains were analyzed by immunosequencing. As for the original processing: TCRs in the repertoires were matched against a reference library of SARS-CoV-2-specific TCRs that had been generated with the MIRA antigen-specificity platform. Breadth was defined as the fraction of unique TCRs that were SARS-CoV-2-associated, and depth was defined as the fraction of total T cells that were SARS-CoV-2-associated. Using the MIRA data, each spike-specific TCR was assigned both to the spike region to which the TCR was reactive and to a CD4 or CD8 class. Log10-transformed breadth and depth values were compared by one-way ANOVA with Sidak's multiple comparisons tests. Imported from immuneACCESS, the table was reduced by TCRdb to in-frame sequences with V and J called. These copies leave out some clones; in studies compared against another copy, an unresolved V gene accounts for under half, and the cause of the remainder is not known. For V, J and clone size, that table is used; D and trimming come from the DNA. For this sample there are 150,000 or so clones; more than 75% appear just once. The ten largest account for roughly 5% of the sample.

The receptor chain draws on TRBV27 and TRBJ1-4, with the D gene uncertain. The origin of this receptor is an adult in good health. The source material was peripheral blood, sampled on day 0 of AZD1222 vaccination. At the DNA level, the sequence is TGTGCCAGCAGTGTACAGTATAATGAAAAACTGTTTTTT. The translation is CASSVQYNEKLFF.